Following are 21 T cell receptor beta chains from one sample sequenced in a study of T cells in localized non-small cell lung cancer. Sequenced by immunoSEQ multiplex PCR; TCRdb stores in-frame clones only, minus some. The table has about 830 clones, 20% to 25% seen once. The sequencing here drew on normal lung tissue next to the tumor, taken before any cancer treatment. Receptors originate from a man aged 40 to 70 with stage II lung adenocarcinoma.

This clone was counted only a few times. The rearrangement uses TRBV11-3 and TRBJ2-3; 13 nucleotides line up with TRBD2. Germline V gene lookup returns CDR1 SGHNT and CDR2 YENEEA. The CDR3 sequence is 16 residues long. V was clipped by 5 bases and J by 2 bases; unmatched bases: 4. The CDR3 DNA reads TGTGCCAGCAGCCTGGGACTAGCGGGGAACACAGATACGCAGTATTTT. This encodes CASSLGLAGNTDTQYF.

CDR3 nucleotide sequence: TGTGCCAGCAGCCTAACCACAGGGGGGAGTAATGAAAAACTGTTTTTT. Its translation is CASSLTTGGSNEKLFF. The chain combines TRBV11-3 with TRBJ1-4, with 8 bases that match TRBD1. The trim removed 5 bases at V and 4 bases at J, leaving 9 bases unmatched. This CDR3 is built from 16 residues. The germline V gene encodes CDR1 SGHNT and CDR2 YENEEA. The full variable domain, rest sourced from reference TRBV11-3 and TRBJ1-4, is EAGVVQSPRYKIIEKKQPVAFWCNPISGHNTLYWYLQNLGQGPELLIRYENEEAVDDSQLPKDRFSAERLKGVDSTLKIQPAELGDSAVYLCASSLTTGGSNEKLFFGSGTQLSVL.

This clone has just a few counts. The chain is built from TRBV6-8 and TRBJ1-1; D call uncertain. CDR3 length: 14 amino acids. Germline CDR1 and CDR2: MNHGY and SAAAGT. Trimming left V 6 bases short and J 5 bases short, with 16 bases between. In nucleotides, the CDR3 is TGTGCCAGCAGCCCCGGCGGACGGGAAACTGAAGCTTTCTTT. As protein: CASSPGGRETEAFF.

This clone is labeled as hyperexpanded (1% or more). The V gene is TRBV6-8, the J gene TRBJ1-1; 7 nucleotides agree with TRBD1. V lost 2 bases and J lost 6; bases outside the gene matches: 3. This CDR3 is 13 amino acids long. The germline V gene has CDR1 MNHGY and CDR2 SAAAGT. The CDR3 loop is CASSYDTGAEAFF. For the CDR3, the DNA is TGTGCCAGCAGTTACGATACAGGGGCTGAAGCTTTCTTT.

This clone occurred a few times. The V gene is TRBV6-8, the J gene TRBJ2-6; 7 nucleotides agree with TRBD1. The CDR3 has 17 amino acids. V lost 6 bases and J lost 1; bases outside the gene matches: 9. The germline gives CDR1 MNHGY, CDR2 SAAAGT. The CDR3 loop reads CASSRDRVVSGANVLTF. Here the CDR3 DNA reads TGTGCCAGCAGCCGAGACAGGGTTGTTTCTGGGGCCAACGTCCTGACTTTC.

V usage is TRBV19 and J usage is TRBJ2-2; D is unresolved. Germline CDR1 reads LNHDA; CDR2 reads SQIVND (reference sequence). V lost 4 bases and J 4 bases, leaving 19 bases between the germline ends. This CDR3 region has 17 residues. CDR3 residues: CASSTRVPSWGTGELFF. The CDR3 DNA is TGTGCCAGTAGTACCCGGGTCCCCTCGTGGGGCACCGGGGAGCTGTTTTTT.

The chain links TRBV5-1 to TRBJ2-1, with 7 bases matching TRBD1. Looked up from germline, CDR1 is SGHRS and CDR2 is YFSETQ. The V and J ends lost 4 bases and 4 bases, in that order; junction bases with no gene match: 14. This CDR3 is built from 17 residues. DNA of the CDR3: TGCGCCAGCAGCCCGGACGACACGGGACAGTTTTACAATGAGCAGTTCTTC. Protein product: CASSPDDTGQFYNEQFF.

The chain couples TRBV29-1 to TRBJ2-1; D unclear. Germline V gene data show CDR1 as SQVTM and CDR2 as ANQGSEA. Trimming took off 4 bases at V and 0 bases at J, with 7 bases between the two ends. The CDR3 length is 13 residues. This CDR3 reads CSVGPDSYNEQFF. In DNA form, the CDR3 reads TGCAGCGTTGGGCCGGACTCCTACAATGAGCAGTTCTTC.

This clone was picked up a small number of times. This chain links TRBV11-3 with TRBJ1-5; 9 bases align to TRBD1. The CDR3 sequence is 15 residues long. The V segment lost 5 bases and the J segment 3 bases; nucleotides outside the gene matches: 5. In germline, CDR1 is SGHNT, CDR2 YENEEA. CDR3 nucleotides: TGTGCCAGCAGCCCTGGACAGGGGCCCAATCAGCCCCAGCATTTT. Amino acids: CASSPGQGPNQPQHF.

This clone was seen more than once but under ten times. The chain joins TRBV6-8 to TRBJ1-5; perhaps TRBD1 as D (6 bases). The V and J ends lost 7 bases and 1 base respectively, with 11 bases between them. This CDR3 comprises 14 residues. Germline assignment: CDR1 MNHGY and CDR2 SAAAGT. Here the CDR3 DNA reads TGTGCCAGCAAACAGGGAAGGAGCAATCAGCCCCAGCATTTT. It translates to CASKQGRSNQPQHF.

Only one count was recorded for this clone. V usage is TRBV5-1 and J usage is TRBJ1-1, with 9 bases lining up with TRBD1. The CDR3 has 14 amino acids. CDR1 and CDR2 (germline): SGHRS, YFSETQ. Germline trimming cut 4 bases from V and 1 base from J; bases unmatched to any gene: 2. CDR3 sequence reads: CASSMGQGNTEAFF. Here the CDR3 DNA reads TGCGCCAGCAGCATGGGACAGGGGAACACTGAAGCTTTCTTT.

The rearrangement joins TRBV14 to TRBJ1-1; D possibly corresponds to TRBD1 (5 bases). The CDR3 has 15 residues. CDR1 SGHDN and CDR2 FVKESK come from the germline V gene. The V end was cut by 4 bases, the J end by 5 bases, with 17 bases between. The chain's CDR3 is CASSPSPVGGTEAFF. CDR3 in DNA: TGTGCCAGCAGCCCATCGCCTGTCGGGGGGACTGAAGCTTTCTTT.

CDR3 bases: TGTGCCAGTGAACCCCGCACGAGGGGATGGAGCAATCAGCCCCAGCATTTT. This translates into CASEPRTRGWSNQPQHF. The chain couples TRBV19 to TRBJ1-5, with D maybe TRBD1 (5 bases). Looked up from germline, CDR1 is LNHDA and CDR2 is SQIVND (reference sequence). The CDR3 has 17 residues. V shed 8 bases and J shed 1 base, with 21 bases lying between them.

This chain links TRBV6-8 with TRBJ2-2; D may be TRBD1 (6 bases). The ends were cut back, 7 bases at V and 8 bases at J, with 14 bases in the middle. This CDR3 is 13 amino acids long. Germline values: CDR1 MNHGY, CDR2 SAAAGT. DNA for the CDR3: TGTGCCAGCAAGATTAAGGGGGTAGGGGAGCTGTTTTTT. It translates to CASKIKGVGELFF.

The genes are TRBV25-1 and TRBJ2-1; tentatively, D is TRBD1 (6 bases). The CDR3 is made up of 14 amino acids. Germline loops: CDR1 MGHDK, CDR2 SYGVNS. V lost 5 bases, J lost 13 bases, and 21 bases lay in between. The CDR3, as DNA: TGTGCCAGCAGTCCACAAGGCAGGGGCATCTTCCAGTTCTTC. This sequence encodes CASSPQGRGIFQFF.

This chain connects TRBV18 to TRBJ1-2; 7 bases map to TRBD1. The germline V gene encodes CDR1 KGHSH and CDR2 LQKENI. The CDR3 length is 16 residues. V dropped 2 bases and J dropped 6; count of bases not matched to a gene: 12. Here the CDR3 reads CASSPLDSGGEDGYTF. The CDR3 region has the DNA TGTGCCAGCTCACCATTAGACTCAGGGGGTGAAGATGGCTACACCTTC.

This clone appeared a few times. The CDR3, as DNA: TGCAGCTCCCTAAGGGGAGTGGCGGGAGGAGGAGACCCCTACAATGAGCAGTTCTTC. It codes for CSSLRGVAGGGDPYNEQFF. This chain links TRBV29-1 with TRBJ2-1; TRBD2 aligns across 8 bases. The CDR3 extends over 19 amino acids. V dropped 8 bases and J dropped 2; count of bases not matched to a gene: 23. From germline, CDR1 is SQVTM and CDR2 ANQGSEA.

CDR3 coding DNA: TGCGCCAGCAGCTTGGCGACTAGCGGGGGAGGGGAGACCCAGTACTTC. This gives the protein CASSLATSGGGETQYF. V usage is TRBV5-1 and J usage is TRBJ2-5; 12 nucleotides align to TRBD2. The J segment lost 5 bases and the V segment lost 0 bases, leaving 5 bases of the junction unmatched. The CDR3 is 16 amino acids. Germline V gives CDR1 SGHRS, CDR2 YFSETQ.

This clone was detected a few times. The V gene is TRBV7-4, the J gene TRBJ2-3; maybe TRBD2 (6 bases). This CDR3 comprises 13 residues. V was clipped by 4 bases and J by 6 bases, with 11 bases between them. CDR1 is SGHVT, CDR2 SQSDAQ, per germline. CDR3 nucleotide sequence: TGTGCCAGCAGCTACCCAGGGAGGGATACGCAGTATTTT. Amino acids: CASSYPGRDTQYF.

The chain couples TRBV7-4 to TRBJ2-1; 7 bases fit TRBD2. The CDR3 has 14 residues. Trimming removed 5 bases from V and 6 bases from J; junction bases left unmatched: 7. Germline values: CDR1 SGHVT, CDR2 SQSDAQ. CDR3 nucleotide sequence: TGTGCCAGCAGCGGGGGGACTACAATCAATGAGCAGTTCTTC. Amino acid sequence: CASSGGTTINEQFF. Complete variable domain (other parts from reference TRBV7-4 and TRBJ2-1): GAGVSQSPRYKVAKRGRDVALRCDSISGHVTLYWYRQTLGQGSEVLTYSQSDAQRDKSGRPSGRFSAERPERSVSTLKIQRTEQGDSAVYLCASSGGTTINEQFFGPGTRLTVL.

Judged by abundance, this clone is large (0.1 to 1%). The V gene is TRBV6-8, the J gene TRBJ1-1, with 7 bases matching TRBD1. Germline V gene lookup returns CDR1 MNHGY and CDR2 SAAAGT. J lost 1 base, V lost 11 bases, and 7 bases had no gene match. The CDR3 is 13 amino acids. The CDR3 is CASEDRPNTEAFF. The CDR3, as DNA: TGTGCCTCAGAGGACAGGCCGAACACTGAAGCTTTCTTT.